This TCR beta chain was recovered during a study of radiation and T cells in renal cell carcinoma. General study results and limits: No pretreatment tumor biopsies were available for baseline clonotypes.

Time point meaning: blood 4 weeks post-SBRT, at nephrectomy. Treatment here: 15 Gy SBRT to primary tumor, nephrectomy 4 weeks later. Nephrectomy followed 15 Gy stereotactic body radiation by 4 weeks. Serial blood draws occurred at baseline and 2 and 4 weeks post-SBRT. The patient's renal cell carcinoma had clear cell pathology. Profiling relied on immunoSEQ multiplex PCR, and the TCRdb table lists in-frame clones only, not all of them. The sample includes over 30,000 clones, 81% of them seen just once. As regards this clone: What it recognizes is unknown.

There are 16 residues in the CDR3. With 1 base removed from V and 7 bases from J, the gap between germline ends came to 20 bases. Germline V gene lookup returns CDR1 SGHVS and CDR2 FNYEAQ. The chain has TRBV7-6 and TRBJ2-7; D is unclear. The source was blood, collected from a patient whose treatment included radiotherapy and nephrectomy. This sequence was found in a man aged 55 to 70 with renal cell carcinoma. Written as DNA, the CDR3 is TGTGCCAGCAGCTTAGAGGTTTATCATAACGGTGGGGAGCAGTACTTC. It codes for CASSLEVYHNGGEQYF. Using reference TRBV7-6 and TRBJ2-7 for the parts outside the CDR3, the full variable domain is GAGVSQSPRYKVTKRGQDVALRCDPISGHVSLYWYRQALGQGPEFLTYFNYEAQQDKSGLPNDRFSAERPEGSISTLTIQRTEQRDSAMYRCASSLEVYHNGGEQYFGPGTRLTVT.